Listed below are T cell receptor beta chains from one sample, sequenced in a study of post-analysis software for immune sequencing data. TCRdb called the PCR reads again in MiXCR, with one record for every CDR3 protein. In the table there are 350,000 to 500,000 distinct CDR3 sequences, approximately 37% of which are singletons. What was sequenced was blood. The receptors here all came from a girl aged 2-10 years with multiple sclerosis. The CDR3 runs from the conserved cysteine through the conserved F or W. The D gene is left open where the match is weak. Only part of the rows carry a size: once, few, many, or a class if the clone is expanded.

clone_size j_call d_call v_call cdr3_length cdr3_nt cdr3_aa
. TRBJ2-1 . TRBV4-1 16 TGCGCCAGCAGCCAAGAAGGCGTCCTCTTATACAATGAGCAGTTCTTC CASSQEGVLLYNEQFF
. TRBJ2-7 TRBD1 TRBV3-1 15 TGTGCCAGCAGCCAAGACGGACAGGGGGTAAACGAGCAGTACTTC CASSQDGQGVNEQYF
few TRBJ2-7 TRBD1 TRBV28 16 TGTGCCAGCAGCTCCCCCCCCTACAGGGGAACCTACGAGCAGTACTTC CASSSPPYRGTYEQYF
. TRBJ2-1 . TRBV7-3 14 TGTGCCAGCAGGGGGAGCGGTTCCTACAATGAGCAGTTCTTC CASRGSGSYNEQFF
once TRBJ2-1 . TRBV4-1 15 TGCGCCAGCAGCCGGACTGAGGGGGGGCTTGATGGGCAGTTCTTC CASSRTEGGLDGQFF
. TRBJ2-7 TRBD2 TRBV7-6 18 TGTGCCAGCAGCTACACGAGCCCGGGCCCTAGCGGGACCAATGAGCAGTACTTC CASSYTSPGPSGTNEQYF
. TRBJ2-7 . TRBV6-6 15 TGTGCCAGCAGTTACTCGAGGTCCATGTCCTACGAGCAGTACTTC CASSYSRSMSYEQYF
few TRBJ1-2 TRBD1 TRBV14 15 TGTGCCAGCAGCCAACCTGGACAGGGACCCTATGGCTACACCTTC CASSQPGQGPYGYTF
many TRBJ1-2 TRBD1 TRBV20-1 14 TGCAGTGCTGACCCCGGGACAGGGGGCGTTGGCTACACCTTC CSADPGTGGVGYTF
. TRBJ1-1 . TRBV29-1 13 TGCAGCGTTGAAGTACAGGGGAACACTGAAGCTTTCTTT CSVEVQGNTEAFF
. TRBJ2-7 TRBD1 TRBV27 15 TGTGCCAGCAGCTCCCCCGGGACAGGGGTAAAGAAGCAGTACTTC CASSSPGTGVKKQYF
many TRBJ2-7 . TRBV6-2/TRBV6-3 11 TGTGCCAGCAGTCCCTACTACGAGCAGTACTTC CASSPYYEQYF
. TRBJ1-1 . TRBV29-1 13 TGCAGCGTTGGGTCCGGGACGGGCACTGAAGCTTTCTTT CSVGSGTGTEAFF
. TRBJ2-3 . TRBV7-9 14 TGTGCCAGCAGCCCCGGGGACAACACAGATACGCAGTATTTT CASSPGDNTDTQYF
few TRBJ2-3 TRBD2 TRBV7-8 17 TGTGCCAGCAGTCTCCTCCGGACTAGCAGTAGCACAGATACGCAGTATTTT CASSLLRTSSSTDTQYF
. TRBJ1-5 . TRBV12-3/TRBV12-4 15 TGTGCCAGCAGTTTACTCGGACAGATCAATCAGCCCCAGCATTTT CASSLLGQINQPQHF
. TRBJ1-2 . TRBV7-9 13 TGTGCCAGCAGCTTATCAGTTCCCTATGGCTACACCTTC CASSLSVPYGYTF
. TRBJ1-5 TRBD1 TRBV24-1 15 TGTGCCACCAGTGACAACAGGGGTAGCAATCAGCCCCAGCATTTT CATSDNRGSNQPQHF
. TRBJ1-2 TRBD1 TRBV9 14 TGTGCCAGCAGCGAACAGGGGGCGAGCTATGGCTACACCTTC CASSEQGASYGYTF
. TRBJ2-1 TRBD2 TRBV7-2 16 TGTGCCAGCAGTTATAAGCGGGAGAGCCTCTACAATGAGCAGTTCTTC CASSYKRESLYNEQFF
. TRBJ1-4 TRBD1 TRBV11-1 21 TGTGCCAGCAGCTTAGGACCGGGACAGGATGGTTCCCGATTCTTCGATGAAAAACTGTTTTTT CASSLGPGQDGSRFFDEKLFF
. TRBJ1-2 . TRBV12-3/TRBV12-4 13 TGTGCCAGCAGTCTAGGACTCCCCGGAGGCTACACCTTC CASSLGLPGGYTF
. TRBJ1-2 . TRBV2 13 TGTGCCAGGCTTATCCAGGGTTCCTATGGCTACACCTTC CARLIQGSYGYTF
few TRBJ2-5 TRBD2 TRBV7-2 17 TGTGCCAGCAGCTTAGGTCCCGGGACTAGCGGCCAAGAGACCCAGTACTTC CASSLGPGTSGQETQYF
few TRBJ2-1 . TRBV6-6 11 TGTGCCAGCAGTTACGGGCGGGAGCAGTTCTTC CASSYGREQFF
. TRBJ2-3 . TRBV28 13 TGTGCCAGCAGTCTCCGGGCCCCAGATACGCAGTATTTT CASSLRAPDTQYF
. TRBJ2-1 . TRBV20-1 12 TGCAGTGCCCCCGACGAGGGACATGAGCAGTTCTTC CSAPDEGHEQFF
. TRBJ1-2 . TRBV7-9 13 TGTGCCAGCAGAATGACAGGAAACTATGGCTACACCTTC CASRMTGNYGYTF
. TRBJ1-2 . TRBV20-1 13 TGCAGCGCCACGCTAGGGGCAACCTATGGCTACACCTTC CSATLGATYGYTF
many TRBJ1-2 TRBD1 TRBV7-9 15 TGTGCCAGCAGCCCCAGGGGGGGCAGAAACTATGGCTACACCTTC CASSPRGGRNYGYTF
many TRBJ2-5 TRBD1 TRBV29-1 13 TGCAGCGTTGAGGGACAGGAACAAGAGACCCAGTACTTC CSVEGQEQETQYF
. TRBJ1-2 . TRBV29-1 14 TGCAGCGTGGAGACCGGGACCGAACTATATGGCTACACCTTC CSVETGTELYGYTF
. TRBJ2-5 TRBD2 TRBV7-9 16 TGTGCCAGCAGCGCCGCGGGGGGATCCTCCCAAGAGACCCAGTACTTC CASSAAGGSSQETQYF
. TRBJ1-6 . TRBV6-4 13 TGTGCCAGCGGGGACGGGCTGAATTCACCCCTCCACTTT CASGDGLNSPLHF
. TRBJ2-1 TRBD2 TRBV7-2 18 TGTGCCAGCAGCTGGCGACTAGCGGGGGGGTCCACCTACAATGAGCAGTTCTTC CASSWRLAGGSTYNEQFF
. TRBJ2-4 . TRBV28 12 TGTGCCAGCAGTCCGCCCGGGAACATTCAGTACTTC CASSPPGNIQYF
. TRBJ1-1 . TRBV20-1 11 TGCAGTGCTAGCCCCCTCACTGAAGCTTTCTTT CSASPLTEAFF
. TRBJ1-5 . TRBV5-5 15 TGTGCCAGCAGCTTGAAACGCCGAGACGAAAGGCCCCAGCATTTT CASSLKRRDERPQHF
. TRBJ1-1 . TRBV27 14 TGTGCCAGCAGTTTGTTCTTACACGACACTGAAGCTTTCTTT CASSLFLHDTEAFF